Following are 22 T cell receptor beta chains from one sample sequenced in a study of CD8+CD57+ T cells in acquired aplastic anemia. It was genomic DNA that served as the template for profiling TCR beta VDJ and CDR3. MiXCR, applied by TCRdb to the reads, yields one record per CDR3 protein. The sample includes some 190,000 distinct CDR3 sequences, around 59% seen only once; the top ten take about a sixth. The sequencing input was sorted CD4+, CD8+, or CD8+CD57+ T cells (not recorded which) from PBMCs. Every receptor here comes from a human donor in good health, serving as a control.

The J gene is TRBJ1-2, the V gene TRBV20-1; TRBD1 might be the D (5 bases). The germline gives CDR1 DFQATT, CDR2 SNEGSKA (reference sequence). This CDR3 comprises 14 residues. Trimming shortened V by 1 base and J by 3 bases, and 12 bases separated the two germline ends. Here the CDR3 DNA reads TGCAGTGCTAGAGGAGGGGCGGAGGACTATGGCTACACCTTC. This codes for CSARGGAEDYGYTF.

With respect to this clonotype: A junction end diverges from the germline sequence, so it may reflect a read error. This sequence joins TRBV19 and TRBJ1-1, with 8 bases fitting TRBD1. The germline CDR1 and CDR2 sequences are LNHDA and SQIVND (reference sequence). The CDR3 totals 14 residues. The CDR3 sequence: CATTWGQVNTEAYF. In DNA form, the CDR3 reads TGTGCTACCACCTGGGGACAGGTGAACACTGAAGCTTACTTT.

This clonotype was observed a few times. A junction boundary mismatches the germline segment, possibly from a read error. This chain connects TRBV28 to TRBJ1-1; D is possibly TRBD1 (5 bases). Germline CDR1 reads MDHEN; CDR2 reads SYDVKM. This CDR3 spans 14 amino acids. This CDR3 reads CASSLQGKGTEAFF. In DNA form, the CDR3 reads TGTGCCAGCAGTTTACAGGGAAAGGGAACTGAGGCTTTCTTT.

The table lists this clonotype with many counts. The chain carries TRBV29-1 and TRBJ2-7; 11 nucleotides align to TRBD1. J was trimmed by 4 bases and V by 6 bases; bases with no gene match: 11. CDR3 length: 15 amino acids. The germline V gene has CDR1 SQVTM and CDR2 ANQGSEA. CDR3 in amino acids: CSVTTWTGGLYEQYF. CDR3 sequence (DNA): TGCAGCGTCACCACTTGGACAGGGGGCTTGTACGAGCAGTACTTC.

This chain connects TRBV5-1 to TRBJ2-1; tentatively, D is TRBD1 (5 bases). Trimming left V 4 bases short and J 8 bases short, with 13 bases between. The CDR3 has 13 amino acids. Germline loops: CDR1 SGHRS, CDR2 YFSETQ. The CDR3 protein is CASSIGHVDEQFF. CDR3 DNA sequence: TGCGCCAGCAGCATCGGACACGTCGATGAGCAGTTCTTC.

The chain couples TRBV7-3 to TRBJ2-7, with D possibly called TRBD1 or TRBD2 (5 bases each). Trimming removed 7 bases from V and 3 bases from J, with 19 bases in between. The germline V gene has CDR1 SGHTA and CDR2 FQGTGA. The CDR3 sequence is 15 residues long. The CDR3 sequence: CASILEDNGNYEQYF. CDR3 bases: TGTGCCAGCATCCTAGAGGACAACGGGAACTACGAGCAGTACTTC.

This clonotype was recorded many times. The CDR3 DNA sequence: TGCAGTGCTAGAGATTGGGGTGGGACAGGGGATGTTGGCTACACCTTC. This encodes CSARDWGGTGDVGYTF. This chain uses TRBV20-1 with TRBJ1-2, with 10 bases matching TRBD1. CDR3 length: 16 amino acids. The V gene end was trimmed by 0 bases and the J gene end by 7 bases; junction bases not matched to a gene: 11. CDR1 is DFQATT and CDR2 is SNEGSKA in the germline V gene (reference sequence).

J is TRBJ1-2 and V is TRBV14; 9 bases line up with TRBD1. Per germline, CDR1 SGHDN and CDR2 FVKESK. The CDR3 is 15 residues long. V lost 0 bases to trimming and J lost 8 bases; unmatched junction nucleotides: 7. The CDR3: CASSQELGQGVGYTF. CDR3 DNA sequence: TGTGCCAGCAGCCAAGAGCTGGGACAGGGCGTGGGCTACACCTTC.

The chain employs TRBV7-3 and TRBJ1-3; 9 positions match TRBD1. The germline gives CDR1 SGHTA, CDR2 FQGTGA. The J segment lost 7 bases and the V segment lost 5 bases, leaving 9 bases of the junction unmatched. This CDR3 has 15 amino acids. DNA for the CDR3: TGTGCCAGCAGCCCACGGACAGGGGATGGGAACACCATATATTTT. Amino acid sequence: CASSPRTGDGNTIYF.

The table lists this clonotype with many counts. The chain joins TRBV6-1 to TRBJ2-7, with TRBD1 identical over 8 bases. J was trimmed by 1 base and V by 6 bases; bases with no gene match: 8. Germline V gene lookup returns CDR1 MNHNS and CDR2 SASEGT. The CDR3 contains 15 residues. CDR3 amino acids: CASRLGQGESYEQYF. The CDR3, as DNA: TGTGCCAGCAGGCTTGGACAGGGAGAGTCCTACGAGCAGTACTTC.

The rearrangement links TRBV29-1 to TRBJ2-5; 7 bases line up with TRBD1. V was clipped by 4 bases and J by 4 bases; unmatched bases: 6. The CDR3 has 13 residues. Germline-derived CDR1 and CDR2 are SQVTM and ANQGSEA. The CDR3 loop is CSVAKGAGETQYF. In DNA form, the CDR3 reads TGCAGCGTTGCAAAGGGGGCGGGAGAGACCCAGTACTTC. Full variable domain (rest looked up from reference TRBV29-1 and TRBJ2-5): SAVISQKPSRDICQRGTSLTIQCQVDSQVTMMFWYRQQPGQSLTLIATANQGSEATYESGFVIDKFPISRPNLTFSTLTVSNMSPEDSSIYLCSVAKGAGETQYFGPGTRLLVL.

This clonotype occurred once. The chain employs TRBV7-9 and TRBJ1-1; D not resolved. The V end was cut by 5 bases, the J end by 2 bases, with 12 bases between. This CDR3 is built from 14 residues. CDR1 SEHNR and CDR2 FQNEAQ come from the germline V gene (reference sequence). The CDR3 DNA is TGTGCCAGCAGCCGGAAAGAGGGAAACACTGAAGCTTTCTTT. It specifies CASSRKEGNTEAFF.

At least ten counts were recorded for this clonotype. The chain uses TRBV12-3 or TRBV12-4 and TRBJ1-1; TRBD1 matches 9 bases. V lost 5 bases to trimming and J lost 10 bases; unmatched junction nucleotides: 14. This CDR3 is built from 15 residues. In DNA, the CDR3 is TGTGCCAGCAGTCCGTGGACAGGGGCCGCTCGGGGAGCTTTCTTT. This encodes CASSPWTGAARGAFF.

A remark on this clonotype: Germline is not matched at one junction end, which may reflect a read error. CDR3: CASSDYWF. The CDR3 DNA sequence: TGTGCCAGCAGTGATTATTGGTTT. The chain recombines TRBV6-4 with TRBJ2-2; D unclear. Germline loops: CDR1 MRHNA, CDR2 SNTAGT. This CDR3 is 8 amino acids long.

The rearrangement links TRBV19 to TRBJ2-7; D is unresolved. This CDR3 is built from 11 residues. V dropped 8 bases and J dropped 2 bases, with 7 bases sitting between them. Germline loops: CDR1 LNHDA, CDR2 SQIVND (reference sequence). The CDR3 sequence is CASGRPYEQYF. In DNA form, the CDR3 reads TGTGCCAGTGGGCGGCCCTACGAGCAGTACTTC.

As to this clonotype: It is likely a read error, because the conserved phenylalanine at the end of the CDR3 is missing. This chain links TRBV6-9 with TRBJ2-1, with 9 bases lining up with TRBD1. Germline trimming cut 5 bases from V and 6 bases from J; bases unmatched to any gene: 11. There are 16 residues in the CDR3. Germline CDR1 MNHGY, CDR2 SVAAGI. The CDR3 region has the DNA TGTGCCAGCAGTGAGCTACAGGGGGCGGTGAGCAATGAGCAGTTCTCC. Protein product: CASSELQGAVSNEQFS.

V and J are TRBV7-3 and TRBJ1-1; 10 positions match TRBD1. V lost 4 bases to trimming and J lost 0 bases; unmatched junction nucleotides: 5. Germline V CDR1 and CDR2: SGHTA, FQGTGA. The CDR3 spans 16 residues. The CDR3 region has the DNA TGTGCCAGCAGCTGGGACAGGGGAAGGATGAACACTGAAGCTTTCTTT. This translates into CASSWDRGRMNTEAFF.

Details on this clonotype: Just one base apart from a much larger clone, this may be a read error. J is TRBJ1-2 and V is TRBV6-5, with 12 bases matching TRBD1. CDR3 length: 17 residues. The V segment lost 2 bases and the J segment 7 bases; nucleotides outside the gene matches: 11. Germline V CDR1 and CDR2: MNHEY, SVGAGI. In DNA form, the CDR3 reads TGTGCCAGCAGTTACACCGGGACAGGGGGCCCTCTGAGTGGCTACACCTTC. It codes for CASSYTGTGGPLSGYTF.

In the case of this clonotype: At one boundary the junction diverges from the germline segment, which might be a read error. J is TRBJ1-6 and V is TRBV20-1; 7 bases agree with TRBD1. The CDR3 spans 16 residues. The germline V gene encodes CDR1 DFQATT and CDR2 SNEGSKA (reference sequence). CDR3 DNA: TGCAGTGCTAGAGAGCAGGACAGGACCTATAATTCGCCCCTCTACTTT. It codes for CSAREQDRTYNSPLYF.

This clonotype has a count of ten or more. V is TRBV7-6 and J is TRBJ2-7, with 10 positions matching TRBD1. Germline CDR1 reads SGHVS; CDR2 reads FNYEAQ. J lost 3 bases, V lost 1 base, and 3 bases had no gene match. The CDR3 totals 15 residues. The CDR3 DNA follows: TGTGCCAGCAGCTTAGGGGGACAGGGGTTCTACGAGCAGTACTTC. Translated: CASSLGGQGFYEQYF.

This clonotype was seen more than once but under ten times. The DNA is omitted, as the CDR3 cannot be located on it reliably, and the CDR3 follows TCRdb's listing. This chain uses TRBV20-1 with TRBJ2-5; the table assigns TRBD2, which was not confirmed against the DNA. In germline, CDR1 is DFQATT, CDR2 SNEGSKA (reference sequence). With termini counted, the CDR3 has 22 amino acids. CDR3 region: CSARGRKGGNTEAFFGQETQYF.

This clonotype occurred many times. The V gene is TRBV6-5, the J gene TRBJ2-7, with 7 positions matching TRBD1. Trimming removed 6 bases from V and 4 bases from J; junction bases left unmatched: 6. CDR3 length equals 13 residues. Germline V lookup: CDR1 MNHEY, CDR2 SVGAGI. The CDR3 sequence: CASSTGTAYEQYF. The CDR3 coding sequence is TGTGCCAGCAGCACCGGGACAGCTTACGAGCAGTACTTC.